The 27 T cell receptor beta chains given below trace back to one sample, sequenced in a study of T cells in Graves' hyperthyroidism and ophthalmopathy. Template material for amplifying TCR beta CDR3 regions consisted of RNA transcripts. TCR CDR3 regions were first amplified by RT-PCR with HTBI primers. TCRdb fed the multiplex PCR reads into MiXCR, producing one record per CDR3 protein. The sample contains about 370,000 distinct CDR3 sequences, approximately 16% of which appear only once. Sequenced: blood. The receptors stem from an older woman with Graves' ophthalmopathy.

This clonotype appeared a few times. The chain links TRBV6-1 to TRBJ2-1, with 7 bases identical to TRBD1. V shed 6 bases and J 5 bases; nucleotides not matched to a gene: 10. CDR3 size: 15 residues. CDR1 and CDR2 (germline): MNHNS, SASEGT. The CDR3 protein is CASRDRPPSNNEQFF. For the CDR3, the DNA is TGTGCCAGCAGGGACAGGCCACCCAGTAACAATGAGCAGTTCTTC.

This clonotype was detected a few times. The chain employs TRBV3-1 and TRBJ2-2, with 10 positions matching TRBD2. Germline loops: CDR1 LGHDT, CDR2 YNNKEL (reference sequence). The V segment lost 8 bases and the J segment 7 bases; nucleotides outside the gene matches: 7. The CDR3 is made up of 14 amino acids. CDR3 coding DNA: TGTGCCAGCGACAGCGGGAGGGCGGTCGGGGAGCTGTTTTTT. Translation: CASDSGRAVGELFF.

This clonotype was detected ten times or more. V gene TRBV28 combines with J gene TRBJ2-1, with TRBD1 matching over 7 bases. The CDR3 extends over 14 amino acids. Trimming removed 5 bases from V and 7 bases from J; junction bases left unmatched: 8. Germline CDR1 reads MDHEN; CDR2 reads SYDVKM. In DNA, the CDR3 is TGTGCCAGCAGTCCTCAGGCCAGGGGGAATGAGCAGTTCTTC. It translates to CASSPQARGNEQFF.

This clonotype was seen repeatedly, ten times or more. The chain uses TRBV24-1 and TRBJ2-2; D may match TRBD1 or TRBD2 (5 bases each). Germline CDR1 KGHDR, CDR2 SFDVKD. Trimming cost V 9 bases and J 0 bases, with 10 bases left between them. The length of the CDR3 is 14 residues. The DNA for the CDR3 is TGTGCCACCTCCGGGACGACGAACACCGGGGAGCTGTTTTTT. It yields the protein CATSGTTNTGELFF.

In this sample, this clonotype turned up many times. The chain carries TRBV2 and TRBJ2-3, with 14 bases identical to TRBD2. CDR1 and CDR2 (germline): SNHLY, FYNNEI. Germline trimming cut 5 bases from V and 4 bases from J; bases unmatched to any gene: 5. The CDR3 is 16 amino acids. In DNA form, the CDR3 reads TGTGCCAGCAGTCCCCGGGGACTAGCGGGAGCAGATACGCAGTATTTT. This translates into CASSPRGLAGADTQYF.

The rearrangement joins TRBV11-2 to TRBJ2-7; no definite D call. CDR3 length: 14 amino acids. CDR1 is SGHAT, CDR2 FQNNGV, per germline. V was cut by 4 bases and J by 1 base, with 11 bases left in between. For the CDR3, the DNA is TGTGCCAGCAGCTCCCGATCCCGATCCTACGAGCAGTACTTC. Its protein product is CASSSRSRSYEQYF. Drawing the rest from reference TRBV11-2 and TRBJ2-7, the complete variable domain is EAGVAQSPRYKIIEKRQSVAFWCNPISGHATLYWYQQILGQGPKLLIQFQNNGVVDDSQLPKDRFSAERLKGVDSTLKIQPAKLEDSAVYLCASSSRSRSYEQYFGPGTRLTVT.

The chain carries TRBV7-2 and TRBJ1-2, with D perhaps matching TRBD1 (6 bases). Deletions cut 5 bases from V and 8 bases from J, with 18 bases between. The CDR3 spans 14 residues. The germline V gene encodes CDR1 SGHTA and CDR2 FQGNSA. The CDR3 here is CASSPGRGREGYTF. CDR3 DNA: TGTGCCAGCAGCCCAGGTCGGGGGCGGGAAGGCTACACCTTC.

This clonotype was detected many times. This chain uses TRBV3-1 with TRBJ2-1; TRBD2 agrees at 11 bases. Losses at the gene ends were 5 bases for V and 6 bases for J; bases not matched to a gene: 9. The CDR3 is 16 amino acids. Germline CDR1 LGHDT, CDR2 YNNKEL (reference sequence). The CDR3 DNA reads TGTGCCAGCAGCTGGACCGGGACTAGCGGTAGCAATGAGCAGTTCTTC. Its protein is CASSWTGTSGSNEQFF.

The table lists this clonotype with many counts. This chain connects TRBV18 to TRBJ2-2; 7 bases agree with TRBD1. The CDR3 consists of 15 residues. The junction had 3 bases not matched to a gene; V was cut back by 1 base and J by 4 bases. Germline V CDR1 and CDR2: KGHSH, LQKENI. The CDR3 bases are TGTGCCAGCTCACCACGTCGGACAGGCACCGGGGAGCTGTTTTTT. Protein: CASSPRRTGTGELFF.

This clonotype has ten or more counts. J is TRBJ2-2 and V is TRBV10-3; 12 bases match TRBD2. V was clipped by 8 bases and J by 6 bases; unmatched bases: 13. The CDR3 runs to 17 residues. The V gene's germline CDR1 is ENHRY and CDR2 SYGVKD. This CDR3 reads CAIRASGRALRAGELFF. CDR3 nucleotide sequence: TGTGCCATCCGGGCTAGCGGGAGGGCCCTCAGGGCCGGGGAGCTGTTTTTT.

This clonotype was counted many times. The chain couples TRBV2 to TRBJ2-1, with 7 bases lining up with TRBD2. In germline, CDR1 is SNHLY, CDR2 FYNNEI. J lost 7 bases, V lost 3 bases, and 3 bases had no gene match. This CDR3 contains 13 residues. In DNA, the CDR3 is TGTGCCAGCAGTGATGGGGGGGGGAATGAGCAGTTCTTC. Translation gives CASSDGGGNEQFF. Complete variable domain (other parts from reference TRBV2 and TRBJ2-1): EPEVTQTPSHQVTQMGQEVILRCVPISNHLYFYWYRQILGQKVEFLVSFYNNEISEKSEIFDDQFSVERPDGSNFTLKIRSTKLEDSAMYFCASSDGGGNEQFFGPGTRLTVL.

This chain uses TRBV4-2 with TRBJ2-3; 7 bases fit TRBD2. J was trimmed by 4 bases and V by 0 bases; bases with no gene match: 4. The CDR3 sequence is 15 residues long. CDR1 and CDR2 (germline): LGHNA, YNFKEQ. In DNA, the CDR3 is TGTGCCAGCAGCCAAGAAAGTAGCGGGTCAGATACGCAGTATTTT. Its protein product is CASSQESSGSDTQYF.

There are many counts of this clonotype. The chain combines TRBV18 with TRBJ1-1; no reliable D call. The V gene lost 5 bases and the J gene lost 2 bases, with 9 bases spanning the gap. This CDR3 has 13 residues. The V gene's germline CDR1 is KGHSH and CDR2 LQKENI. The CDR3 nucleotides are TGTGCCAGCTCAGGGAACGTAAACACTGAAGCTTTCTTT. Protein product: CASSGNVNTEAFF.

The chain recombines TRBV18 with TRBJ1-3; D not resolved. V lost 0 bases and J 0 bases, leaving 9 bases between the germline ends. Germline V gives CDR1 KGHSH, CDR2 LQKENI. The CDR3 has 16 residues. The CDR3 sequence is CASSPPRVLSGNTIYF. The CDR3 DNA reads as TGTGCCAGCTCACCACCGCGGGTTCTCTCTGGAAACACCATATATTTT.

In this sample, this clonotype turned up a few times. The V call is TRBV5-5, the J call TRBJ1-1, with D possibly TRBD1 on 5 matching bases. CDR1 is SGHKS and CDR2 is YYEKEE in the germline V gene (reference sequence). The CDR3 has 17 residues. V was cut by 4 bases and J by 1 base, with 20 bases left in between. The CDR3 reads CASSPPRDGRRNTEAFF. The CDR3 DNA follows: TGTGCCAGCAGCCCCCCCCGGGACGGAAGGAGGAACACTGAAGCTTTCTTT.

In its sample, this clonotype was seen a few times. The genes are TRBV6-1 and TRBJ1-1, with 8 positions matching TRBD1. CDR3 length equals 13 residues. CDR1 MNHNS and CDR2 SASEGT come from the germline V gene. V gave up 7 bases and J gave up 7 bases; unmatched junction bases: 8. The CDR3 spells CASKTTGAGEAFF. The DNA for the CDR3 is TGTGCCAGCAAAACGACAGGGGCGGGTGAAGCTTTCTTT.

Regarding this clonotype: A much more abundant neighbour one base away suggests this may be a read error. The rearrangement joins TRBV7-8 to TRBJ2-5; D may be TRBD1 (6 bases). V dropped 8 bases and J dropped 10 bases, with 14 bases sitting between them. Germline values: CDR1 SGHVS, CDR2 FQNEAQ. This CDR3 has 11 residues. Here the CDR3 DNA reads TGTGCCAGCCAGCGGAGAGGGGGCCAGTACTTC. Encoded protein: CASQRRGGQYF.

The CDR3 sequence: CSARNRDSALAKNIQYF. In nucleotides, the CDR3 is TGCAGTGCTAGAAATCGGGACAGCGCTTTAGCCAAAAACATTCAGTACTTC. The V gene is TRBV20-1, the J gene TRBJ2-4; 7 bases line up with TRBD1. This CDR3 has 17 amino acids. Germline V gene lookup returns CDR1 DFQATT and CDR2 SNEGSKA (reference sequence). Trimming at V came to 2 bases and at J to 0 bases, leaving 10 bases not matched to a gene.

As for this clonotype: This clone may be a read error of a much larger clone one base away. This likely comes from a read error, as the CDR3 has no conserved phenylalanine or tryptophan at its end. The chain couples TRBV20-1 to TRBJ2-7; 7 nucleotides match TRBD2. CDR3 length: 15 residues. Germline V CDR1 and CDR2: DFQATT, SNEGSKA (reference sequence). V was pared by 2 bases and J by 4 bases, with 11 bases of the junction left unmatched. CDR3 protein: CSARSASGPSYEQYI. In nucleotides, the CDR3 is TGCAGTGCTAGATCGGCTAGCGGACCCTCTTACGAGCAGTACATC.

The chain has TRBV25-1 and TRBJ1-1; D perhaps matches TRBD1 (5 bases). V was trimmed by 2 bases and J by 5 bases, leaving 15 bases between them. The CDR3 extends over 15 amino acids. The V gene's germline CDR1 is MGHDK and CDR2 SYGVNS. In nucleotides, the CDR3 is TGTGCCAGCAGTGAACCCAGGGCAGGAGGGACTGAAGCTTTCTTT. Its translation: CASSEPRAGGTEAFF.

This clonotype was detected many times. This CDR3 reads CASSSPPGANVLTF. CDR3 in DNA: TGTGCCAGCAGTTCGCCCCCAGGGGCCAACGTCCTGACTTTC. This chain uses TRBV27 with TRBJ2-6; D is unresolved. From germline, CDR1 is MNHEY and CDR2 SMNVEV (reference sequence). The CDR3 length is 14 residues. V lost 4 bases and J lost 4, with 8 bases in between.

V is TRBV19 and J is TRBJ1-1, with TRBD1 as a possible D gene (5 bases). Germline V CDR1 and CDR2: LNHDA, SQIVND (reference sequence). With 5 bases removed from V and 4 bases from J, the gap between germline ends came to 14 bases. This CDR3 has 14 residues. CDR3 region: CASSLVGGRTEAFF. DNA of the CDR3: TGTGCCAGTAGTCTTGTCGGGGGACGCACTGAAGCTTTCTTT. The full variable domain, with the rest looked up from reference TRBV19 and TRBJ1-1, is DGGITQSPKYLFRKEGQNVTLSCEQNLNHDAMYWYRQDPGQGLRLIYYSQIVNDFQKGDIAEGYSVSREKKESFPLTVTSAQKNPTAFYLCASSLVGGRTEAFFGQGTRLTVV.

The table lists this clonotype with many counts. The gene calls are TRBV5-6 and TRBJ1-1; D might be TRBD1 (5 bases). This CDR3 has 15 residues. Germline V gene data show CDR1 as SGHDT and CDR2 as YYEEEE. V gave up 1 base and J gave up 0 bases, with 10 bases separating them. The CDR3 spells CASSLQGAVNTEAFF. The CDR3 coding sequence is TGTGCCAGCAGCTTGCAAGGGGCGGTGAACACTGAAGCTTTCTTT.

The sample holds many counts of this clonotype. The chain uses TRBV6-1 and TRBJ2-4; TRBD2 is a possible D gene (6 bases). This CDR3 region has 16 residues. Trimming removed 6 bases at V and 0 bases at J, with 15 bases between. Germline CDR1 and CDR2: MNHNS and SASEGT. The CDR3 protein is CASSHRGNLAKNIQYF. The CDR3 nucleotides are TGTGCCAGCAGCCATCGGGGGAATCTAGCCAAAAACATTCAGTACTTC.

This clonotype was picked up many times. The chain carries TRBV15 and TRBJ2-7, with D possibly being TRBD1 (5 bases). This CDR3 has 17 residues. Germline values: CDR1 LNHNV, CDR2 YYDKDF (reference sequence). V was pared by 0 bases and J by 5 bases, with 20 bases between. CDR3 sequence reads: CATSRDPLQVPNDEQYF. The DNA of the CDR3 is TGTGCCACCAGCAGAGATCCCCTACAGGTACCGAATGACGAGCAGTACTTC.

The rearrangement links TRBV24-1 to TRBJ2-3; TRBD2 matches 10 bases. V shed 6 bases, J shed 1 base, and the junction held 6 bases outside the gene matches. The V gene's germline CDR1 is KGHDR and CDR2 SFDVKD. The CDR3 consists of 16 residues. CDR3 coding DNA: TGTGCCACCAGTTCGGGGCTAGCGGGAGGCACAGATACGCAGTATTTT. Translating gives CATSSGLAGGTDTQYF.

The CDR3 loop reads CASSFSSGELFF. The DNA for the CDR3 is TGTGCCAGCAGTTTTAGTAGCGGGGAGCTGTTTTTT. J is TRBJ2-2 and V is TRBV12-3 or TRBV12-4; D ambiguous. The CDR3 spans 12 residues. Trimming took 3 bases from V and 7 from J, leaving 6 bases between them.